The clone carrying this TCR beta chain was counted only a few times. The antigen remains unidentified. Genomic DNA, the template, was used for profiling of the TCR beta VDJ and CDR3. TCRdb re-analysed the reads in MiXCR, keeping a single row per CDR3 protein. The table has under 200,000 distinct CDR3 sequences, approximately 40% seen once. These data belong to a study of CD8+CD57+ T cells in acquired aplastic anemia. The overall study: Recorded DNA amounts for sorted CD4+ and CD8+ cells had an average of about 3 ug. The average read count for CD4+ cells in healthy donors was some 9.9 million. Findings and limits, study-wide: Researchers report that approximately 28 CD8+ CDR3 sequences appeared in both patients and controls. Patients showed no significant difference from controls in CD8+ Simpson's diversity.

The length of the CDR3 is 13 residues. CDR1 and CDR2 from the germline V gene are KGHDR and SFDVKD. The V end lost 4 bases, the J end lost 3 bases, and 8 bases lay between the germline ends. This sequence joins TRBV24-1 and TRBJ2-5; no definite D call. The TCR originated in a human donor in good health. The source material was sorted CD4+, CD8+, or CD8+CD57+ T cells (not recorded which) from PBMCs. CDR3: CATSEPGKETQYF. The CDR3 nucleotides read TGTGCCACCAGTGAGCCTGGCAAAGAGACCCAGTACTTC.